A single sample is the source of the 24 T cell receptor beta chains below, sequenced in a study of breast tumors, draining lymph nodes, adjacent tissues. Breast cancer patients provided tissue from their axillary draining lymph nodes. TCRdb reprocessed the multiplex PCR reads via MiXCR and lists one record per CDR3 protein. The repertoire has some 83,000 distinct CDR3 sequences, roughly a fifth of them found once; the top ten carry around 2.5%. Sample: axillary lymph node tissue. The source is a female donor with breast cancer. Some clones in this sample may be carry-over from other donors' samples.

This clonotype has a handful of counts. Likely a read error: the CDR3 ends without its conserved phenylalanine or tryptophan. This chain joins TRBV7-2 and TRBJ2-1, with TRBD1 identical over 9 bases. Germline V gene sequence: CDR1 SGHTA, CDR2 FQGNSA. V shed 5 bases and J 4 bases; nucleotides not matched to a gene: 6. The CDR3 contains 15 residues. CDR3 sequence (DNA): TGTGCCAGCAGCCGAGAGGGGACAGGGTACAATGAGCAGTTCCTC. Translating gives CASSREGTGYNEQFL.

This clonotype was seen repeatedly, ten times or more. This CDR3 is CSARDRGRNYGYTF. DNA for the CDR3: TGCAGTGCTAGGGACAGGGGAAGAAACTATGGCTACACCTTC. The chain combines TRBV20-1 with TRBJ1-2; 9 bases align to TRBD1. The CDR3 is 14 residues long. Germline V gene sequence: CDR1 DFQATT, CDR2 SNEGSKA (reference sequence). Trimming cost V 3 bases and J 2 bases; bases outside gene matches: 4.

The chain couples TRBV4-2 to TRBJ2-1; 9 positions agree with TRBD1. After removal of 1 base from V and 5 bases from J, the junction contained 9 bases not matched to a gene. Per the germline V gene, CDR1 is LGHNA and CDR2 is YNFKEQ. This CDR3 contains 17 residues. This CDR3 is CASSQVSGTGKNNEQFF. Here the CDR3 DNA reads TGTGCCAGCAGCCAAGTATCCGGGACAGGGAAAAACAATGAGCAGTTCTTC.

This clonotype appeared many times. The rearrangement uses TRBV4-2 and TRBJ2-2; D is uncertain. V was trimmed by 0 bases and J by 6 bases, leaving 8 bases between them. There are 14 residues in the CDR3. Germline lookup yields CDR1 LGHNA and CDR2 YNFKEQ. The CDR3 protein is CASSQDSRAGELFF. CDR3 in DNA: TGTGCCAGCAGCCAAGATTCTCGGGCCGGGGAGCTGTTTTTT.

This clonotype was counted at least ten times. The rearrangement joins TRBV9 to TRBJ2-7; a weak D match, TRBD2 (5 bases). Trimming removed 0 bases at V and 2 bases at J, with 12 bases between. The germline gives CDR1 SGDLS, CDR2 YYNGEE. This CDR3 comprises 15 residues. In DNA form, the CDR3 reads TGTGCCAGCAGCGTAGCGGGGAGCGGACCCTACGAGCAGTACTTC. This translates into CASSVAGSGPYEQYF.

This clonotype was observed many times. The chain couples TRBV12-3 or TRBV12-4 to TRBJ2-7; D not certain. With 5 bases removed from V and 5 bases from J, the gap between germline ends came to 13 bases. The CDR3 is made up of 13 amino acids. CDR3 region: CASSPGSVHEQYF. The CDR3 coding sequence is TGTGCCAGCAGTCCCGGGTCGGTCCACGAGCAGTACTTC.

The chain has TRBV9 and TRBJ1-1, with D tentatively TRBD1 (6 bases). Germline V gene lookup returns CDR1 SGDLS and CDR2 YYNGEE. The CDR3 consists of 17 residues. V was clipped by 0 bases and J by 1 base, with 16 bases between them. The CDR3 reads CASSVVTGGGGNTEAFF. In DNA form, the CDR3 reads TGTGCCAGCAGCGTAGTAACGGGGGGCGGAGGGAACACTGAAGCTTTCTTT.

Notes on this clonotype: This may be a read error: a much more frequent sequence differs by one nucleotide. This chain uses TRBV6-2 or TRBV6-3 with TRBJ2-1; D remains ambiguous. CDR3 length: 13 amino acids. Germline assignment: CDR1 MNHEY and CDR2 SVGEGT. As DNA, the CDR3 is TGTGCCAGCAGTTACATGGGTTACAATGAGCCGTTCTTC. Amino acid sequence: CASSYMGYNEPFF.

This clonotype occurred many times. The chain carries TRBV20-1 and TRBJ2-3; tentatively, D is TRBD2 (6 bases). V lost 0 bases, J lost 1 base, and 11 bases lay in between. Germline CDR1 is DFQATT and CDR2 is SNEGSKA (reference sequence). The CDR3 covers 15 residues. The chain's CDR3 is CSARDHGSGTDTQYF. Here the CDR3 DNA reads TGCAGTGCTAGAGATCACGGGAGTGGCACAGATACGCAGTATTTT.

This clonotype was seen at least ten times. The chain uses TRBV11-2 and TRBJ1-4; TRBD1 matches at 8 bases. The CDR3 is made up of 15 amino acids. The ends lost 5 bases at V and 8 bases at J; junction bases unmatched: 10. The germline V gene has CDR1 SGHAT and CDR2 FQNNGV. The CDR3 is CASSHGQGWEEKLFF. The CDR3 DNA sequence: TGTGCCAGCAGCCACGGACAGGGTTGGGAGGAAAAACTGTTTTTT.

This clonotype was seen at least ten times. The gene calls are TRBV20-1 and TRBJ2-5; D remains unclear. There are 11 residues in the CDR3. Trimming cost V 4 bases and J 2 bases, with 5 bases left between them. CDR1 DFQATT and CDR2 SNEGSKA come from the germline V gene (reference sequence). CDR3 protein: CSATDQETQYF. The CDR3 DNA sequence: TGCAGTGCTACTGATCAAGAGACCCAGTACTTC.

On this clonotype: One base away lies a much larger clone, so this may be a sequencing read error. The V and J genes are TRBV3-1 and TRBJ2-2; D perhaps matches TRBD1 (5 bases). The CDR3 runs 15 residues. The V and J ends lost 1 base and 3 bases respectively, with 9 bases between them. CDR1 and CDR2 (germline): LGHDT, YNNKEL (reference sequence). The CDR3: CASSQAGSDTGELFF. The CDR3 nucleotides are TGTGCCAGCAGCCAAGCAGGGTCCGACACCGGGGAGCTGTTTTTT.

This clonotype has at least ten counts. The J gene is TRBJ2-7, the V gene TRBV20-1, with 7 positions matching TRBD1. The CDR3 covers 15 residues. CDR1 and CDR2 (germline): DFQATT, SNEGSKA (reference sequence). The V segment lost 5 bases and the J segment 2 bases; nucleotides outside the gene matches: 12. The CDR3 is CSALRPTGSPYEQYF. In DNA form, the CDR3 reads TGCAGTGCTCTCCGCCCGACAGGGTCTCCCTACGAGCAGTACTTC.

The rearrangement joins TRBV20-1 to TRBJ2-1; 13 bases match TRBD2. The junction had 5 bases not matched to a gene; V was cut back by 3 bases and J by 3 bases. CDR3 length equals 16 residues. Looked up from germline, CDR1 is DFQATT and CDR2 is SNEGSKA (reference sequence). In nucleotides, the CDR3 is TGCAGTGCTAGGGGACTAGCGGGAAACGGCTACAATGAGCAGTTCTTC. It yields the protein CSARGLAGNGYNEQFF.

This clonotype was picked up many times. The chain employs TRBV7-9 and TRBJ2-5; the match to TRBD2 covers 15 bases. The CDR3 runs to 18 residues. Germline V gene lookup returns CDR1 SEHNR and CDR2 FQNEAQ (reference sequence). With 5 bases clipped from V and 11 bases from J, the junction kept 18 bases outside the gene matches. CDR3 coding DNA: TGTGCCAGCAGCCAGGGACTAGCGGGAGGAGGGGGGAAAAGTCGTCAGTACTTC. Protein: CASSQGLAGGGGKSRQYF.

This clonotype has at least ten counts. The V call is TRBV7-9, the J call TRBJ2-1, with D unclear. Germline CDR1 reads SEHNR; CDR2 reads FQNEAQ (reference sequence). This CDR3 has 11 amino acids. The germline V and J ends were trimmed by 5 bases and 9 bases, with 8 bases remaining between them. The CDR3 loop reads CASSPRREQFF. The CDR3 DNA is TGTGCCAGCAGCCCTCGTCGTGAGCAGTTCTTC.

This clonotype showed up many times. This chain uses TRBV7-9 with TRBJ2-1; no firm D call. CDR1 SEHNR and CDR2 FQNEAQ come from the germline V gene (reference sequence). The V gene lost 0 bases and the J gene lost 4 bases, with 16 bases spanning the gap. The CDR3 extends over 17 amino acids. The chain's CDR3 is CASSLAYATSNYNEQFF. Here the CDR3 DNA reads TGTGCCAGCAGCTTAGCATACGCGACTTCCAATTACAATGAGCAGTTCTTC.

The table lists this clonotype with many counts. CDR3 nucleotides: TGTGCCAGCAGCGTAGAGGCGGAAACCTACGAGCAGTACTTC. Protein product: CASSVEAETYEQYF. This rearrangement joins TRBV9 to TRBJ2-7, with no clear D. The V end was cut by 0 bases, the J end by 2 bases, with 9 bases between. The CDR3 contains 14 residues. Germline V CDR1 and CDR2: SGDLS, YYNGEE.

This clonotype was found many times. The chain combines TRBV4-2 with TRBJ1-5, with TRBD1 as a possible D gene (5 bases). CDR1 is LGHNA, CDR2 YNFKEQ, per germline. This CDR3 comprises 14 residues. Trimming cost V 3 bases and J 3 bases, with 9 bases left between them. This CDR3 reads CASSQGQINQPQHF. The DNA for the CDR3 is TGTGCCAGCAGCCAGGGGCAGATCAATCAGCCCCAGCATTTT.

At least ten counts were recorded for this clonotype. The chain carries TRBV6-2 or TRBV6-3 and TRBJ2-1; no reliable D call. The V gene lost 0 bases and the J gene lost 8 bases, with 8 bases spanning the gap. The CDR3 is made up of 13 amino acids. The V gene's germline CDR1 is MNHEY and CDR2 SVGEGT. The chain's CDR3 is CASSYSVPHEQFF. CDR3 DNA: TGTGCCAGCAGTTACTCAGTCCCGCATGAGCAGTTCTTC.

As concerns this clonotype: An end of the junction differs from the germline gene, which may be a read error. The chain couples TRBV5-1 to TRBJ2-7, with a possible D match to TRBD2 (6 bases). This CDR3 contains 14 residues. CDR1 is SGHRS and CDR2 is YFSETQ in the germline V gene. For the CDR3, the DNA is TGCGCCAGCAGCGCGGGGACTGGCTCCCACGAGCAGCACTTC. Translated: CASSAGTGSHEQHF.

The sample holds many counts of this clonotype. The chain is built from TRBV12-5 and TRBJ2-7, with 9 bases aligning to TRBD1. J gave up 7 bases and V 0 bases, and 10 bases lay outside the gene matches. The CDR3 is 16 amino acids. The germline gives CDR1 LGHNT, CDR2 FRNRAP. The CDR3 nucleotides read TGTGCTAGTGGTTTGGTTCGAACCACAGGGGGCGAAGAGCAGTACTTC. Its translation is CASGLVRTTGGEEQYF.

This chain uses TRBV28 with TRBJ1-2; D is unclear. The germline CDR1 and CDR2 sequences are MDHEN and SYDVKM. Trimming left V 7 bases short and J 2 bases short, with 8 bases between. The CDR3 consists of 12 residues. The DNA of the CDR3 is TGTGCCAGCACGACGGGAAACTATGGCTACACCTTC. This sequence encodes CASTTGNYGYTF.

This clonotype occurred many times. V is TRBV3-1 and J is TRBJ2-5; 7 bases align to TRBD1. CDR1 is LGHDT and CDR2 is YNNKEL in the germline V gene (reference sequence). Losses at the gene ends were 3 bases for V and 5 bases for J; bases not matched to a gene: 6. This CDR3 region has 14 residues. For the CDR3, the DNA is TGTGCCAGCAGCCAGGCGGACAGGCGGGAGACCCAGTACTTC. Encoded protein: CASSQADRRETQYF.